This T cell receptor (beta chain) was sequenced for a study of shared clonotypes between healthy human individuals. Study findings and constraints: It was only blood that was sampled, and tissue repertoires likely differ. Non-shared clonotypes were found to have lower generation probabilities than the clonotypes that were shared by all four of the sorted-subset donors.

This clone came up once. Its specificity is not known. TCRdb's table, derived via immunoSEQ multiplex PCR, lists solely in-frame clones and lacks some. The table has about 1 million clones, under 80% seen once. There were no recent acute infections or vaccinations among the donors, who were healthy HIV-negative adults. A CD45RA-negative memory subset and a CD45RA+ naive subset were separated from the CD4+ cells. The sequencing sample was made of memory CD4+ T cells sorted from blood. Regarding subset: CD45RA-negative fraction. This receptor was identified in a man aged 18 to 30 in good health.

This chain's CDR3 is CASSLAQGGNSPLHF. In nucleotides, the CDR3 is TGTGCCAGCAGCTTAGCGCAAGGGGGGAATTCACCCCTCCACTTT. The chain joins TRBV7-8 to TRBJ1-6; D is possibly TRBD1 (6 bases). Per the germline V gene, CDR1 is SGHVS and CDR2 is FQNEAQ. The germline V and J ends were trimmed by 0 bases and 7 bases, with 10 bases remaining between them. CDR3 length: 15 residues.